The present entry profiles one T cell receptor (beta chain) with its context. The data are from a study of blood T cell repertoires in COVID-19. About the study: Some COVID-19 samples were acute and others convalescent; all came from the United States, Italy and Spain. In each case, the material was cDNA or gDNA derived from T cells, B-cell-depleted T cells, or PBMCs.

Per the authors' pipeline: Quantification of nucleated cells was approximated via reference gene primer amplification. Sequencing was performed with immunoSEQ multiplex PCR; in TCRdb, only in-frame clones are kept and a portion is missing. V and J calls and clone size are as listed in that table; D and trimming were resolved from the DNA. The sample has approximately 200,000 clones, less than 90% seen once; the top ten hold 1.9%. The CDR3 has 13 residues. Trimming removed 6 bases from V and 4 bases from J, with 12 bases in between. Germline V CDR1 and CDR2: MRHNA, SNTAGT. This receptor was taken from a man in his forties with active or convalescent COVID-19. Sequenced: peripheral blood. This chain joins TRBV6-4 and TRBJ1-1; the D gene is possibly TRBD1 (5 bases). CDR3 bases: TGTGCCAGCAGGGCAGGGTTTGGCACTGAAGCTTTCTTT. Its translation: CASRAGFGTEAFF.